These 20 T cell receptor beta chains originate from one sample sequenced in a study of blood T cell repertoires in COVID-19. TCRdb's copy holds only in-frame clones and misses some; the assay was immunoSEQ multiplex PCR. Of 80,000 to 100,000 clones in the sample, about 84% were seen once. The sequenced sample consisted of peripheral blood. These receptors all stem from a man aged 55-75 years with acute or convalescent COVID-19.

J is TRBJ1-2 and V is TRBV4-1; D not certain. Germline-derived CDR1 and CDR2 are MGHRA and YSYEKL. This CDR3 has 12 amino acids. V lost 4 bases to trimming and J lost 7 bases, with 10 bases between them. The CDR3 loop reads CASSPVGSGYTF. In DNA, the CDR3 is TGCGCCAGCAGCCCCGTGGGGAGTGGCTACACCTTC.

This clone was seen more than once but under ten times. V is TRBV19 and J is TRBJ2-5, with D uncertain. This CDR3 spans 14 amino acids. The V end lost 1 base, the J end lost 4 bases, and 10 bases lay between the germline ends. CDR1 and CDR2 (germline): LNHDA, SQIVND (reference sequence). The CDR3 region is CASSIGAETETQYF. The CDR3 DNA is TGTGCCAGTAGTATAGGGGCAGAGACAGAGACCCAGTACTTC.

Comment on this clone: The same CDR3 also results from other DNA sequences found in this sample. The chain has TRBV2 and TRBJ1-5; D perhaps matches TRBD1 (5 bases). The CDR3 is 14 amino acids. The germline CDR1 and CDR2 sequences are SNHLY and FYNNEI. Trimming removed 1 base from V and 2 bases from J, with 6 bases in between. The CDR3 region is CASSEVGGNQPQHF. CDR3 DNA: TGTGCCAGCAGTGAAGTAGGGGGCAATCAGCCCCAGCATTTT.

The V and J genes are TRBV7-3 and TRBJ2-3; 7 bases are a match to TRBD1. Germline V gene data show CDR1 as SGHTA and CDR2 as FQGTGA. With V trimmed by 2 bases and J by 5 bases, 10 bases remained unmatched. The CDR3 length is 16 residues. The CDR3 DNA reads TGTGCCAGCAGCTTATTAGGGGGCGCAGTTGGAGATACGCAGTATTTT. This codes for CASSLLGGAVGDTQYF. The variable domain in full, completed from reference TRBV7-3 and TRBJ2-3, reads GAGVSQTPSNKVTEKGKYVELRCDPISGHTALYWYRQSLGQGPEFLIYFQGTGAADDSGLPNDRFFAVRPEGSVSTLKIQRTERGDSAVYLCASSLLGGAVGDTQYFGPGTRLTVL.

This chain connects TRBV5-8 to TRBJ2-2, with D possibly TRBD1 on 6 matching bases. Trimming removed 5 bases at V and 1 base at J, with 12 bases between. Germline-derived CDR1 and CDR2 are SGHTS and YDEGEE. The CDR3 consists of 15 residues. The CDR3 nucleotides read TGTGCCAGCAGTGAGGGGGTCTGGAACACCGGGGAGCTGTTTTTT. It specifies CASSEGVWNTGELFF.

The chain uses TRBV5-1 and TRBJ2-3, with TRBD2 matching over 11 bases. CDR1 is SGHRS and CDR2 is YFSETQ in the germline V gene. V trimming: 3 bases; J trimming: 0 bases; junction bases outside the gene matches: 12. The CDR3 sequence is 19 residues long. In nucleotides, the CDR3 is TGCGCCAGCAGCTGGGGACGGACTAGCGGGCGCACTAGCACAGATACGCAGTATTTT. Its protein product is CASSWGRTSGRTSTDTQYF.

By sample fraction, this clone is medium-sized. For the CDR3, the DNA is TGTGCCAGCAGTTACGGAAGGGTCGCGGGGAACACTGAAGCTTTCTTT. It is translated as CASSYGRVAGNTEAFF. V and J are TRBV6-5 and TRBJ1-1; D ambiguous. There are 16 residues in the CDR3. CDR1 and CDR2 (germline): MNHEY, SVGAGI. Trimming took 2 bases from V and 1 from J, leaving 14 bases between them.

The CDR3 protein is CASSFSGGAETQYF. The CDR3 DNA follows: TGTGCCAGCAGCTTTAGCGGGGGGGCCGAGACCCAGTACTTC. This chain joins TRBV7-2 and TRBJ2-5; 11 positions match TRBD2. CDR1 and CDR2 (germline): SGHTA, FQGNSA. The CDR3 has 14 amino acids. The junction had 2 bases not matched to a gene; V was cut back by 3 bases and J by 5 bases. Using reference TRBV7-2 and TRBJ2-5 for the parts outside the CDR3, the full variable domain is GAGVSQSPSNKVTEKGKDVELRCDPISGHTALYWYRQSLGQGLEFLIYFQGNSAPDKSGLPSDRFSAERTGGSVSTLTIQRTQQEDSAVYLCASSFSGGAETQYFGPGTRLLVL.

The rearrangement uses TRBV30 and TRBJ1-3, with no clear D. The germline CDR1 and CDR2 sequences are GTSNPN and SVGIG (reference sequence). V was trimmed by 5 bases and J by 3 bases, leaving 8 bases between them. This CDR3 has 12 amino acids. The chain's CDR3 is CAWGSVGNTIYF. As DNA, the CDR3 is TGTGCCTGGGGGTCAGTTGGAAACACCATATATTTT.

V gene TRBV5-4 combines with J gene TRBJ2-7; 12 bases map to TRBD2. The V gene's germline CDR1 is SGHNT and CDR2 YYREEE (reference sequence). This CDR3 is built from 16 residues. J lost 4 bases, V lost 0 bases, and 5 bases had no gene match. The CDR3 sequence is CASSLDSSGRGYEQYF. The CDR3 DNA reads as TGTGCCAGCAGCTTGGATTCTAGCGGGAGGGGTTACGAGCAGTACTTC.

The rearrangement links TRBV5-4 to TRBJ1-1; 9 nucleotides agree with TRBD1. CDR1 is SGHNT, CDR2 YYREEE, per germline (reference sequence). The V and J ends lost 1 base and 1 base, in that order; junction bases with no gene match: 5. The CDR3 is made up of 16 amino acids. The DNA of the CDR3 is TGTGCCAGCAGCTTGCCCGGGACAGGGAAGAACACTGAAGCTTTCTTT. This gives the protein CASSLPGTGKNTEAFF. The variable domain in full, completed from reference TRBV5-4 and TRBJ1-1, reads ETGVTQSPTHLIKTRGQQVTLRCSSQSGHNTVSWYQQALGQGPQFIFQYYREEENGRGNFPPRFSGLQFPNYSSELNVNALELDDSALYLCASSLPGTGKNTEAFFGQGTRLTVV.

The chain has TRBV2 and TRBJ2-7, with D possibly being TRBD1 (6 bases). Trimming left V 4 bases short and J 6 bases short, with 13 bases between. The CDR3 loop spans 13 amino acids. The V gene's germline CDR1 is SNHLY and CDR2 FYNNEI. As DNA, the CDR3 is TGTGCCAGCAGTGCTCAGGGGATAGGCGAGCAGTACTTC. Its translation: CASSAQGIGEQYF.

The genes are TRBV5-1 and TRBJ2-3; a possible D gene is TRBD1 (5 bases). This CDR3 spans 15 amino acids. CDR1 and CDR2 from the germline V gene are SGHRS and YFSETQ. V lost 2 bases and J lost 2, with 12 bases in between. The CDR3 region has the DNA TGCGCCAGCAGCTTTATAGGGGATTCCACAGATACGCAGTATTTT. Its protein product is CASSFIGDSTDTQYF.

This rearrangement joins TRBV9 to TRBJ2-7; TRBD2 might be the D (5 bases). Trimming removed 0 bases from V and 3 bases from J, with 10 bases in between. CDR1 and CDR2 (germline): SGDLS, YYNGEE. CDR3 size: 14 residues. The CDR3 nucleotides are TGTGCCAGCAGCGTAGCCCCTAGCTTCTACGAGCAGTACTTC. Translated: CASSVAPSFYEQYF. Full variable domain (outside the CDR3, taken from reference TRBV9 and TRBJ2-7): DSGVTQTPKHLITATGQRVTLRCSPRSGDLSVYWYQQSLDQGLQFLIQYYNGEERAKGNILERFSAQQFPDLHSELNLSSLELGDSALYFCASSVAPSFYEQYFGPGTRLTVT.

This clone appeared a single time. This chain links TRBV7-3 with TRBJ2-7; no clear D. The CDR3 is 15 amino acids. Germline CDR1 and CDR2: SGHTA and FQGTGA. V gave up 2 bases and J gave up 3 bases, with 14 bases separating them. CDR3 sequence: CASSLVAANHYEQYF. In nucleotides, the CDR3 is TGTGCCAGCAGCTTAGTAGCAGCGAACCACTACGAGCAGTACTTC.

The chain joins TRBV2 to TRBJ1-5, with D tentatively TRBD1 (5 bases). Germline CDR1 SNHLY, CDR2 FYNNEI. The length of the CDR3 is 15 residues. Trimming cost V 6 bases and J 1 base, with 13 bases left between them. CDR3 loop: CASRGWGRSNQPQHF. DNA for the CDR3: TGTGCCAGCAGGGGGTGGGGGAGGAGCAATCAGCCCCAGCATTTT.

The chain uses TRBV7-9 and TRBJ1-1, with 7 bases that match TRBD1. There are 15 residues in the CDR3. Germline CDR1 SEHNR, CDR2 FQNEAQ (reference sequence). J gave up 1 base and V 5 bases, and 7 bases lay outside the gene matches. CDR3: CASSPRQGSNTEAFF. The CDR3 DNA is TGTGCCAGCAGCCCCAGACAGGGCTCGAACACTGAAGCTTTCTTT.

J is TRBJ2-7 and V is TRBV10-1; 9 positions agree with TRBD2. Germline trimming cut 6 bases from V and 0 bases from J; bases unmatched to any gene: 3. The CDR3 contains 14 residues. Per the germline V gene, CDR1 is WNHNN and CDR2 is SYGVQD (reference sequence). The CDR3 bases are TGCGCCAGCAGGACTAGCGGCAGCTCCTACGAGCAGTACTTC. This translates into CASRTSGSSYEQYF.

In this sample, this clone turned up once. The chain is built from TRBV6-2 or TRBV6-3 and TRBJ1-5; 7 positions agree with TRBD1. The germline CDR1 and CDR2 sequences are MNHEY and SVGEGT. The trim removed 6 bases at V and 2 bases at J, leaving 7 bases unmatched. This CDR3 spans 15 amino acids. The CDR3 loop reads CASSVQGFGNQPQHF. DNA for the CDR3: TGTGCCAGCAGCGTACAGGGGTTTGGCAATCAGCCCCAGCATTTT.

This clone was detected once. The chain links TRBV5-4 to TRBJ2-7; D ambiguous. Germline CDR1 is SGHNT and CDR2 is YYREEE (reference sequence). V was pared by 0 bases and J by 7 bases, with 11 bases between. The CDR3 has 13 residues. The CDR3 DNA is TGTGCCAGCAGCTTGGACACCCTCGGGGAGCAGTACTTC. Translated, it gives CASSLDTLGEQYF.